This T cell receptor (beta chain) was sequenced during a study of cytomegalovirus exposure and HLA in healthy donors. Study in general: An earlier analysis found roughly 100 million unique TCR beta sequences from around 180 million T cells. Study findings and constraints: Cytomegalovirus association was assigned to around 150 TCR beta chains.

Germline CDR1 MDHEN, CDR2 SYDVKM. There are 16 residues in the CDR3. The V gene lost 5 bases and the J gene lost 3 bases, with 20 bases spanning the gap. It was with 60 Vbeta and 13 Jbeta primers that the PCR ran. TCRdb's copy holds only in-frame clones and misses some; the assay was immunoSEQ multiplex PCR. The sample has more than 95,000 clones, around 73% seen once; the top ten hold roughly 1.7%. As regards this clone: Its matching antigen is unknown. The same CDR3 is also encoded by other DNA sequences in this sample.

This chain connects TRBV28 to TRBJ2-7, with D maybe TRBD1 (5 bases). Sequenced: PBMCs. The sequence derives from a middle-aged woman in good health and CMV-seronegative. CDR3 nucleotides: TGTGCCAGCAGTACATCCCTGGACATTACATTCTACGAGCAGTACTTC. It translates to CASSTSLDITFYEQYF.